This entry lists 27 T cell receptor beta chains sequenced from one sample in a study of T cell repertoires in cytomegalovirus infection. TCRdb re-called the reads through MiXCR, storing one row per CDR3 protein. The table has 450,000 to 550,000 distinct CDR3 sequences, approximately 15% seen once. The sample was CD8+ T cells from PBMCs. The receptors originated from a human donor in good health (CMV status not recorded). Some clones in this sample may be carry-over from other donors' samples.

This clonotype has a count of ten or more. The chain is built from TRBV7-2 and TRBJ2-7; D unclear. V dropped 1 base and J dropped 2 bases, with 9 bases sitting between them. The CDR3 covers 14 residues. The germline CDR1 and CDR2 sequences are SGHTA and FQGNSA. The CDR3 reads CASSLESLAYEQYF. Here the CDR3 DNA reads TGTGCCAGCAGCTTAGAGAGCCTCGCCTACGAGCAGTACTTC.

This clonotype was observed at least ten times. The chain is built from TRBV7-9 and TRBJ2-3; D unclear. The CDR3 has 12 amino acids. V was cut by 5 bases and J by 4 bases, with 7 bases left in between. CDR1 and CDR2 from the germline V gene are SEHNR and FQNEAQ (reference sequence). The CDR3 loop reads CASSPQPDTQYF. Written as DNA, the CDR3 is TGTGCCAGCAGCCCCCAGCCAGATACGCAGTATTTT. The full variable domain, with the rest looked up from reference TRBV7-9 and TRBJ2-3, is DTGVSQNPRHKITKRGQNVTFRCDPISEHNRLYWYRQTLGQGPEFLTYFQNEAQLEKSRLLSDRFSAERPKGSFSTLEIQRTEQGDSAMYLCASSPQPDTQYFGPGTRLTVL.

This clonotype turned up a few times. V gene TRBV28 combines with J gene TRBJ2-1; either TRBD1 or TRBD2 may supply D (5 bases each). Germline loops: CDR1 MDHEN, CDR2 SYDVKM. Trimming cost V 6 bases and J 7 bases, with 19 bases left between them. This CDR3 contains 15 residues. CDR3 DNA sequence: TGTGCCAGCAGCCCCAAACTGGGACGGAAGAATGAGCAGTTCTTC. Translating it yields CASSPKLGRKNEQFF. The full variable domain, in which reference TRBV28 and TRBJ2-1 provide the parts outside the CDR3, is DVKVTQSSRYLVKRTGEKVFLECVQDMDHENMFWYRQDPGLGLRLIYFSYDVKMKEKGDIPEGYSVSREKKERFSLILESASTNQTSMYLCASSPKLGRKNEQFFGPGTRLTVL.

As concerns this clonotype: A much larger clone differs by one base, so this may be a read error. The J gene is TRBJ1-4, the V gene TRBV7-2; no reliable D call. V gave up 7 bases and J gave up 7 bases, with 10 bases separating them. From germline, CDR1 is SGHTA and CDR2 FQGNSA. This CDR3 is built from 12 residues. CDR3 protein: CASTQWVEKLFF. The CDR3 DNA reads as TGTGCCAGCACCCAGTGGGTTGAAAAACTGTTTTTT. Together with reference TRBV7-2 and TRBJ1-4, the CDR3 gives the full variable domain: GAGVSQSPSNKVTEKGKDVELRCDPISGHTALYWYRQSLGQGLEFLIYFQGNSAPDKSGLPSDRFSAERTGGSVSTLTIQRTQQEDSAVYLCASTQWVEKLFFGSGTQLSVL.

CDR3 sequence (DNA): TGTGCCAGCAGTTTATCGGGGACTAGCCTGATAGAGCAGTACTTC. Its translation is CASSLSGTSLIEQYF. The genes are TRBV27 and TRBJ2-7; TRBD2 agrees at 9 bases. The CDR3 length is 15 residues. Germline CDR1 and CDR2: MNHEY and SMNVEV (reference sequence). V was clipped by 0 bases and J by 7 bases; unmatched bases: 7.

This clonotype was seen repeatedly, ten times or more. The J gene is TRBJ2-1, the V gene TRBV4-1; weak D call: TRBD2 (6 bases). The CDR3 contains 14 residues. Trimming stripped 8 bases from V and 7 bases from J, with 18 bases between. CDR1 and CDR2 from the germline V gene are MGHRA and YSYEKL. The CDR3 is CASERAFNGNEQFF. The DNA of the CDR3 is TGCGCCAGCGAGCGGGCCTTCAACGGGAATGAGCAGTTCTTC.

This clonotype was seen at least ten times. The rearrangement links TRBV5-5 to TRBJ2-1; 9 bases fit TRBD2. The germline V gene encodes CDR1 SGHKS and CDR2 YYEKEE (reference sequence). J lost 8 bases, V lost 5 bases, and 8 bases had no gene match. The CDR3 totals 14 residues. CDR3 in DNA: TGTGCCAGCAGGGCGCCGGGACTAGCCTATGAGCAGTTCTTC. It yields the protein CASRAPGLAYEQFF.

This clonotype has ten or more counts. Its ends do not fully match the called genes, so a read error is possible. This sequence joins TRBV7-9 and TRBJ1-2; D gene uncertain. The germline CDR1 and CDR2 sequences are SEHNR and FQNEAQ (reference sequence). CDR3 length equals 14 residues. This CDR3 reads CASNLGGSWAGYTF. DNA for the CDR3: TGTGCCAGCAACTTAGGTGGGAGTTGGGCTGGCTACACCTTC.

This sequence joins TRBV5-1 and TRBJ2-7; no definite D call. This CDR3 region has 14 residues. Trimming stripped 1 base from V and 3 bases from J, with 11 bases between. Germline V gene sequence: CDR1 SGHRS, CDR2 YFSETQ. CDR3 loop: CASSLNYQNYEQYF. Written as DNA, the CDR3 is TGCGCCAGCAGCTTGAATTACCAGAACTACGAGCAGTACTTC. Full variable domain (remainder filled in from reference TRBV5-1 and TRBJ2-7): KAGVTQTPRYLIKTRGQQVTLSCSPISGHRSVSWYQQTPGQGLQFLFEYFSETQRNKGNFPGRFSGRQFSNSRSEMNVSTLELGDSALYLCASSLNYQNYEQYFGPGTRLTVT.

The rearrangement uses TRBV27 and TRBJ1-4; D is ambiguous. Trimming removed 2 bases from V and 6 bases from J, with 13 bases in between. Germline loops: CDR1 MNHEY, CDR2 SMNVEV (reference sequence). This CDR3 region has 15 residues. The CDR3 loop reads CASSLLRAGYEKLFF. The CDR3 DNA reads TGTGCCAGCAGTTTACTAAGGGCCGGGTATGAAAAACTGTTTTTT.

In this sample, this clonotype turned up many times. This chain uses TRBV3-1 with TRBJ2-3; maybe TRBD1 (6 bases). Germline V lookup: CDR1 LGHDT, CDR2 YNNKEL (reference sequence). CDR3 length: 15 amino acids. Trimming shortened V by 0 bases and J by 5 bases, and 12 bases separated the two germline ends. Written as DNA, the CDR3 is TGTGCCAGCAGCCAAGAGGGGGCCTCCAGAGATACGCAGTATTTT. It yields the protein CASSQEGASRDTQYF.

This clonotype was seen more than once but under ten times. J is TRBJ1-1 and V is TRBV6-1; D not certain. Trimming pared 2 bases from V and 3 bases from J, leaving 1 base between. Germline assignment: CDR1 MNHNS and CDR2 SASEGT. The CDR3 length is 11 residues. The CDR3 DNA reads as TGTGCCAGCAGTGAACACACTGAAGCTTTCTTT. Translation: CASSEHTEAFF.

The table lists this clonotype with many counts. The J gene is TRBJ2-6, the V gene TRBV12-3 or TRBV12-4; 7 positions agree with TRBD1. The ends lost 6 bases at V and 4 bases at J; junction bases unmatched: 9. The CDR3 covers 16 residues. This CDR3 is CASSPDTGAGANVLTF. CDR3 DNA sequence: TGTGCCAGCAGCCCCGACACAGGGGCCGGGGCCAACGTCCTGACTTTC.

The CDR3 sequence is CASSQEFRTPGGEQYF. In nucleotides, the CDR3 is TGTGCCAGCAGCCAAGAGTTTAGGACCCCCGGGGGCGAGCAGTACTTC. The chain is built from TRBV14 and TRBJ2-7; D may be TRBD2 (6 bases). V lost 0 bases and J lost 6, with 18 bases in between. The germline V gene has CDR1 SGHDN and CDR2 FVKESK. This CDR3 spans 16 amino acids. The full variable domain, its missing parts supplied by reference TRBV14 and TRBJ2-7, is EAGVTQFPSHSVIEKGQTVTLRCDPISGHDNLYWYRRVMGKEIKFLLHFVKESKQDESGMPNNRFLAERTGGTYSTLKVQPAELEDSGVYFCASSQEFRTPGGEQYFGPGTRLTVT.

This clonotype has a handful of counts. The gene calls are TRBV19 and TRBJ2-1, with D hard to call. The V and J ends lost 3 bases and 8 bases respectively, with 5 bases between them. CDR3 length equals 11 residues. CDR1 LNHDA and CDR2 SQIVND come from the germline V gene (reference sequence). The CDR3 nucleotides are TGTGCCAGTAGTATTAGATATGAGCAGTTCTTC. This gives the protein CASSIRYEQFF.

Worth noting for this clonotype: A junction end diverges from the germline sequence, so it may reflect a read error. J is TRBJ1-1 and V is TRBV7-6, with unresolved D. This CDR3 is built from 14 residues. CDR1 and CDR2 from the germline V gene are SGHVS and FNYEAQ. The CDR3 loop is CASSPVQRNTEAFF. The CDR3 nucleotides are TGTGCAAGCAGCCCTGTACAGAGGAACACTGAAGCTTTCTTT.

The rearrangement joins TRBV7-9 to TRBJ2-5, with 7 bases identical to TRBD2. Trimming at V came to 3 bases and at J to 3 bases, leaving 7 bases not matched to a gene. Looked up from germline, CDR1 is SEHNR and CDR2 is FQNEAQ (reference sequence). There are 15 residues in the CDR3. CDR3 in DNA: TGTGCCAGCAGCTTCGCTGTGGGGGGGGAAGAGACCCAGTACTTC. Its protein product is CASSFAVGGEETQYF. Full variable domain (remainder filled in from reference TRBV7-9 and TRBJ2-5): DTGVSQNPRHKITKRGQNVTFRCDPISEHNRLYWYRQTLGQGPEFLTYFQNEAQLEKSRLLSDRFSAERPKGSFSTLEIQRTEQGDSAMYLCASSFAVGGEETQYFGPGTRLLVL.

A few counts support this clonotype. V usage is TRBV12-5 and J usage is TRBJ2-5; D unclear. Trimming removed 7 bases from V and 5 bases from J, with 17 bases in between. CDR1 and CDR2 (germline): LGHNT, FRNRAP. The CDR3 runs to 14 residues. DNA of the CDR3: TGTGCTAGTGCCACCTGGGGATTTAGGGAGACCCAGTACTTC. It is translated as CASATWGFRETQYF. The variable domain in full, with the rest retrieved from reference TRBV12-5 and TRBJ2-5, is DARVTQTPRHKVTEMGQEVTMRCQPILGHNTVFWYRQTMMQGLELLAYFRNRAPLDDSGMPKDRFSAEMPDATLATLKIQPSEPRDSAVYFCASATWGFRETQYFGPGTRLLVL.

This clonotype occurred many times. The chain uses TRBV7-3 and TRBJ2-1; TRBD1 matches at 9 bases. Per the germline V gene, CDR1 is SGHTA and CDR2 is FQGTGA. This CDR3 has 15 residues. V lost 5 bases, J lost 3 bases, and 5 bases stayed unmatched. For the CDR3, the DNA is TGTGCCAGCAGCATCGACAGGGGGGACTACAATGAGCAGTTCTTC. This codes for CASSIDRGDYNEQFF.

This clonotype was counted between two and nine times. This chain links TRBV7-9 with TRBJ2-4, with 8 bases fitting TRBD1. V shed 1 base and J 7 bases; nucleotides not matched to a gene: 3. CDR3 length: 14 residues. Germline CDR1 is SEHNR and CDR2 is FQNEAQ (reference sequence). The CDR3 DNA reads TGTGCCAGCAGCTTAGGGCAGGGGGCGAACATTCAGTACTTC. Protein product: CASSLGQGANIQYF.

There are many counts of this clonotype. The chain uses TRBV7-2 and TRBJ2-3; D is undetermined. CDR1 is SGHTA and CDR2 is FQGNSA in the germline V gene. Trimming removed 3 bases from V and 6 bases from J, with 10 bases in between. CDR3 size: 13 residues. The DNA for the CDR3 is TGTGCCAGCAGCTTGTGGGTTACCGATACGCAGTATTTT. This translates into CASSLWVTDTQYF.

This clonotype turned up a few times. The V and J genes are TRBV5-1 and TRBJ2-1; 10 bases align to TRBD2. The CDR3 runs 17 residues. Germline V lookup: CDR1 SGHRS, CDR2 YFSETQ. Losses at the gene ends were 3 bases for V and 6 bases for J; bases not matched to a gene: 12. CDR3 residues: CASSSGASGSTVNEQFF. Here the CDR3 DNA reads TGCGCCAGCAGCTCTGGGGCTAGCGGGAGTACAGTCAATGAGCAGTTCTTC.

The V and J genes are TRBV10-2 and TRBJ2-1; D remains unclear. The CDR3 spans 13 residues. The V end lost 6 bases, the J end lost 5 bases, and 11 bases lay between the germline ends. The germline V gene encodes CDR1 WSHSY and CDR2 SAAADI. In DNA form, the CDR3 reads TGCGCCAGCAGCCACACCTACGACAATGAGCAGTTCTTC. Its translation is CASSHTYDNEQFF.

J is TRBJ1-2 and V is TRBV4-1; D is ambiguous. Trimming left V 0 bases short and J 0 bases short, with 5 bases between. CDR1 is MGHRA, CDR2 YSYEKL, per germline. The CDR3 length is 14 residues. The CDR3, as DNA: TGCGCCAGCAGCCAAGAAAAAACTAACTATGGCTACACCTTC. This encodes CASSQEKTNYGYTF.

The chain recombines TRBV19 with TRBJ2-7; 8 bases agree with TRBD2. This CDR3 is 13 amino acids long. Germline CDR1 reads LNHDA; CDR2 reads SQIVND (reference sequence). CDR3: CVTGGQAYYEQYF. The CDR3 nucleotides are TGTGTCACGGGGGGGCAGGCCTACTACGAGCAGTACTTC.

V and J are TRBV7-2 and TRBJ1-5; the D is unclear. The V end was cut by 2 bases, the J end by 5 bases, with 10 bases between. The germline V gene encodes CDR1 SGHTA and CDR2 FQGNSA. The CDR3 is made up of 14 amino acids. The CDR3 nucleotides read TGTGCCAGCAGCTTAAGGGCAACTTATCAGCCCCAGCATTTT. Amino acids: CASSLRATYQPQHF.

This clonotype was recorded many times. The V gene is TRBV27, the J gene TRBJ1-2; D perhaps matches TRBD1 (5 bases). Germline V lookup: CDR1 MNHEY, CDR2 SMNVEV (reference sequence). The V and J ends lost 0 bases and 3 bases respectively, with 8 bases between them. This CDR3 spans 14 amino acids. This CDR3 reads CASSLSMGDYGYTF. CDR3 nucleotide sequence: TGTGCCAGCAGTTTATCTATGGGGGACTATGGCTACACCTTC.